The rows below give T cell receptor beta chains drawn from one sample of a study of blood T cell repertoires in COVID-19. The assay was immunoSEQ multiplex PCR, and TCRdb's table has in-frame clones only and misses some. The sample contains around 450,000 clones, 70% to 90% of which appear only once. Material for sequencing was PBMCs or T cells enriched from blood (not recorded which). Receptor source: a woman aged 18-30 years with acute COVID-19. Both conserved end residues are part of each CDR3. The D gene is left open where the match is weak. Expanded clones are given a class, and other clones once, few, many or no size at all.

j_call | v_call | d_call | clone_size | cdr3_nt | cdr3_aa
TRBJ2-7 | TRBV7-9 | - | - | TGTGCCAGCAGCTTTTTGGGACACTACGAGCAGTACTTC | CASSFLGHYEQYF
TRBJ2-2 | TRBV6-5 | - | - | TGTGCCAGCAGTTACAAAGCTTACGCGAACACCGGGGAGCTGTTTTTT | CASSYKAYANTGELFF
TRBJ2-5 | TRBV2 | TRBD1 | - | TGTGCCAGCAGGCAGGGGGCCTTTGAGACCCAGTACTTC | CASRQGAFETQYF
TRBJ2-5 | TRBV18 | TRBD2 | once | TGTGCCAGCTCACCTAGCGGGGGTACGGAGACCCAGTACTTC | CASSPSGGTETQYF
TRBJ2-7 | TRBV3-1/TRBV3-2 | TRBD2 | - | TGTGCCAGCAGCCCCCTTCCTAGCGGGGACTACGAGCAGTACTTC | CASSPLPSGDYEQYF
TRBJ1-5 | TRBV5-1 | TRBD1 | - | TGCGCCAGCAGCGCCGGACAGGCCGCCAATCAGCCCCAGCATTTT | CASSAGQAANQPQHF
TRBJ1-1 | TRBV19 | TRBD1 | - | TGTGCCAGTAGTATTTCGGCTGACAGGGTGAACACTGAAGCTTTCTTT | CASSISADRVNTEAFF
TRBJ2-1 | TRBV4-2 | - | - | TGTGCCAGCAGCCAAGATTATCAGGGAGGTTTTTACAATGAGCAGTTCTTC | CASSQDYQGGFYNEQFF
TRBJ1-2 | TRBV7-9 | - | once | TGTGCCAGCAGCTTAAGGGGTCATAGCTACACCTTC | CASSLRGHSYTF
TRBJ2-2 | TRBV24-1 | TRBD1 | few | TGTGCCGTCTCAACGCCAGGGGGTCGAACCGGGGAGCTGTTTTTT | CAVSTPGGRTGELFF
TRBJ2-7 | TRBV5-1 | TRBD2 | - | TGCGCCAGCAGCTTGTTTACTAGCGGAACCTACGAGCAGTACTTC | CASSLFTSGTYEQYF
TRBJ2-1 | TRBV5-5 | TRBD2 | - | TGTGCCAGCAGCCCTCAGGGAGGGGACAATGAGCAGTTCTTC | CASSPQGGDNEQFF
TRBJ2-7 | TRBV4-1 | - | many | TGCGCCAGCAGCCAAGATGGAACGACAGGACTCCTCTACGAGCAGTACTTC | CASSQDGTTGLLYEQYF
TRBJ1-2 | TRBV5-1 | - | - | TGCGCCAGCAGCTTGGCCCAGGGCGACTATGGCTACACCTTC | CASSLAQGDYGYTF
TRBJ2-1 | TRBV29-1 | - | - | TGCAGCGTTGTCAACCAGGATCCCCTGAATGAGCAGTTCTTC | CSVVNQDPLNEQFF
TRBJ2-5 | TRBV7-6 | - | - | TGTGCCAGCAGCTTAGGACAGGCGAGGGGAGAGACCCAGTACTTC | CASSLGQARGETQYF
TRBJ2-2 | TRBV5-4 | TRBD1 | - | TGTGCCAGCAGCTGGAAATGGACAGGGTCTGGGGAGCTGTTTTTT | CASSWKWTGSGELFF
TRBJ2-1 | TRBV18 | TRBD2 | - | TGTGCCAGCTCACTCGATCTAGCGGGAGTATACAATGAGCAGTTCTTC | CASSLDLAGVYNEQFF
TRBJ2-7 | TRBV9 | - | - | TGTGCCAGCAGCCCGAGTGGGGGGAAGGCCTACGAGCAGTACTTC | CASSPSGGKAYEQYF
TRBJ1-2 | TRBV12-5 | - | - | TGTGCTAGTGGTTTGGGCAGTCCGGGACAAGTCGGGTTCCGCTACACCTTC | CASGLGSPGQVGFRYTF
TRBJ1-1 | TRBV10-3 | - | - | TGTGCCATCAGTGTAGGGGGGGGGAACACTGAAGCTTTCTTT | CAISVGGGNTEAFF
TRBJ2-1 | TRBV15 | - | - | TGTGCCACCAGCAAAGACGGGGTGGACTACAATGAGCAGTTCTTC | CATSKDGVDYNEQFF
TRBJ1-2 | TRBV27 | TRBD1 | - | TGTGCCAGCAGTCTATCAGCCGGGACAGGGGGCCCGAATGGCTACACCTTC | CASSLSAGTGGPNGYTF
TRBJ1-4 | TRBV5-4 | - | - | TGTGCCAGCAGCTCAACCGGGGGGCCGAATGAAAAACTGTTTTTT | CASSSTGGPNEKLFF
TRBJ1-2 | TRBV7-8 | - | - | TGTGCCAGCAGCACAAGGACATATCGGGTGAATTCATCCCCTAACTATGGCTACACCTTC | CASSTRTYRVNSSPNYGYTF
TRBJ1-2 | TRBV6-5 | TRBD1 | - | TGTGCCAGCGCCCGGACAGGGTTGGATGGCTACACCTTC | CASARTGLDGYTF
TRBJ1-2 | TRBV7-9 | - | once | TGTGCCAGCAGCTTAGGGTCGGTTACTAACTATGGCTACACCTTC | CASSLGSVTNYGYTF
TRBJ2-7 | TRBV2 | TRBD2 | - | TGTGCCAGCAGTGAAGGGGTAGCGGGAGGGCCTTGGCCCTACGAGCAGTACTTC | CASSEGVAGGPWPYEQYF
TRBJ1-4 | TRBV6-5 | - | - | TGTGCCAGCACCCCGACAGTCACCGATGAAAAACTGTTTTTT | CASTPTVTDEKLFF
TRBJ2-5 | TRBV27 | - | - | TGTGCCAGCAGTTTGACTACACAATCGACCCAGTACTTC | CASSLTTQSTQYF
TRBJ2-2 | TRBV18 | - | - | TGTGCCAGCTCACCCACTGCCGAGCAGCGTACCACCGGGGAGCTGTTTTTT | CASSPTAEQRTTGELFF
TRBJ2-5 | TRBV28 | - | - | TGTGCCAGCAGTAACTCCTTTGGGACCCAGTACTTC | CASSNSFGTQYF
TRBJ2-3 | TRBV5-4 | TRBD2 | once | TGTGCCAGCAGCTATCGGACTAGCCCGGGCCATACGCAGTATTTT | CASSYRTSPGHTQYF
TRBJ2-1 | TRBV5-6 | TRBD2 | - | TGTGCCAGCAGCGACCTAGCGGGAGGATTCTACAATGAGCAGTTCTTC | CASSDLAGGFYNEQFF
TRBJ1-6 | TRBV12-3/TRBV12-4 | - | - | TGTGCCAGCAGTCAAGGGGTTCGGTCACCCCTCCACTTT | CASSQGVRSPLHF
TRBJ2-4 | TRBV7-9 | - | - | TGTGCCAGCACCGGGTGGGCGGCCAAAAACATTCAGTACTTC | CASTGWAAKNIQYF
TRBJ1-3 | TRBV7-2 | - | - | TGTGCCAGTAGACCGACAGGAACTGGAAACACCATATATTTT | CASRPTGTGNTIYF
TRBJ2-1 | TRBV5-5 | TRBD2 | - | TGTGCCAGCAGCTTGGTCGGGGGGATCTCCTACAATGAGCAGTTCTTC | CASSLVGGISYNEQFF
TRBJ2-6 | TRBV2 | - | once | TGTGCCAGCAGTGAGACAGCTGGGGCCAACGTCCTGACTTTC | CASSETAGANVLTF
TRBJ2-6 | TRBV5-1 | - | - | TGCGCCAGCAGCTACGGAGGGGTTGGGGCCAACGTCCTGACTTTC | CASSYGGVGANVLTF
TRBJ1-4 | TRBV5-5 | - | - | TGTGCCAGCAGCCGGGACTATGCAACTAATGAAAAACTGTTTTTT | CASSRDYATNEKLFF
TRBJ2-5 | TRBV5-1 | TRBD2 | - | TGCGCCAGCAGCTGGACTACGGGGGGACAAGAGACCCAGTACTTC | CASSWTTGGQETQYF
TRBJ1-5 | TRBV6-4 | - | few | TGTGCCAGCAGTGCTATGAGCAATCAGCCCCAGCATTTT | CASSAMSNQPQHF
TRBJ2-2 | TRBV2 | TRBD2 | - | TGTGCCAGTACCGGGAAGCGGGACGATGGCGGGGAGCTGTTTTTT | CASTGKRDDGGELFF
TRBJ2-7 | TRBV3-1/TRBV3-2 | - | - | TGTGCCAGCAGCCAAATTTTACGGCGGGGCTACGAGCAGTACTTC | CASSQILRRGYEQYF
TRBJ1-5 | TRBV9 | - | - | TGTGCCAGCAGCGTAGATACAAATCAGCCCCAGCATTTT | CASSVDTNQPQHF
TRBJ1-3 | TRBV6-2/TRBV6-3 | - | - | TGTGCCAGCAGTTACGATCCGGGTTCCTCTGGAAACACCATATATTTT | CASSYDPGSSGNTIYF
TRBJ1-6 | TRBV7-9 | - | - | TGTGCCAGCAGACGGGACTCCCAGTGGTCCTATAATTCACCCCTCCACTTT | CASRRDSQWSYNSPLHF
TRBJ2-3 | TRBV7-9 | TRBD1 | once | TGTGCCAGCAGCCAGAGGACAGGGGGCACAGATACGCAGTATTTT | CASSQRTGGTDTQYF
TRBJ2-3 | TRBV3-1/TRBV3-2 | TRBD2 | - | TGTGCCAGCAGCCAATTGGGACTAGCGGGCCCAGATACGCAGTATTTT | CASSQLGLAGPDTQYF